This record concerns one TCR beta chain sequence. Antigen specificity is unknown. A sample-barcoded 5' primer and a J-beta primer mix were used in a second PCR of roughly 7 to 12 cycles. Tagging of each cDNA molecule was performed by a template-switch adaptor with 12 random nucleotides. TCRdb ran MiXCR on the 5' RACE reads and lists one entry per CDR3 protein. The sample has approximately 800,000 distinct CDR3 sequences, more than 50% seen once; the top ten hold more than 25%. The data belong to a study of blood T cells in healthy people across ages. General observations from the study: Observed TCR beta diversity per million T cells went down as age went up. This fall followed a roughly linear course with age. PBMCs that were unsorted prevented a conclusive naive versus antigen-experienced comparison.

This clonotype was obtained from a man aged 35 to 55 in good health. The sample was blood.

The CDR3 DNA is TGTGCCAGCAGCTTAGCCATAGGGGGGGCCGAGGACTATGGCTACACCTTC. It encodes CASSLAIGGAEDYGYTF. V and J are TRBV7-8 and TRBJ1-2; possibly TRBD1 for D (6 bases). The germline V gene encodes CDR1 SGHVS and CDR2 FQNEAQ. V lost 0 bases, J lost 3 bases, and 17 bases lay in between. The CDR3 spans 17 residues.